This TCR beta chain comes out of a study of beta chain features in type 1 diabetes. Investigators reverse transcribed all isolated RNA, so they sequenced expressed TCRB transcripts. Only in-frame clones appear in the TCRdb table, and some are missing; sequencing was by immunoSEQ multiplex PCR. This repertoire shows about 39,000 clones, 49% found once; its top ten account for 0.72%. This TCR came from a woman in her late teens or twenties in good health. The source material was central memory CD4+ T cells from blood.

This CDR3 reads CASRTSVRYEQYF. CDR3 coding DNA: TGTGCCAGCAGGACTAGCGTACGCTACGAGCAGTACTTC. The chain joins TRBV6-1 to TRBJ2-5; 8 bases match TRBD2. The J call may not be correct, given that the DNA end is closer to TRBJ2-7. CDR3 length: 13 residues. CDR1 is MNHNS, CDR2 SASEGT, per germline.